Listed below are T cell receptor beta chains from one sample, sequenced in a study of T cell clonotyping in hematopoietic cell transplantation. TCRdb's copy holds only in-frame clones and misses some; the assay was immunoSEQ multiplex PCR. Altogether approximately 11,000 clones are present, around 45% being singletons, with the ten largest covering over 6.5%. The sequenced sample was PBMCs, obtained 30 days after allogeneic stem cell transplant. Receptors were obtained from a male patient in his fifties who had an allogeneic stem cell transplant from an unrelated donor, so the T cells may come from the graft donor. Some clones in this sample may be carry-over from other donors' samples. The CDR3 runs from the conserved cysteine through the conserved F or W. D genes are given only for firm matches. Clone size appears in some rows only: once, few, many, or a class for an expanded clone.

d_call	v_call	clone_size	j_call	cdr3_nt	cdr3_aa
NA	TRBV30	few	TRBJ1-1	TGTGCCTGGAGAAAAAGAGAGAGGATGAACACTGAAGCTTTCTTT	CAWRKRERMNTEAFF
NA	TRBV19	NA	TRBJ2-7	TGTGCCAGTAGTATTTATGGTCCTCCCTACGAGCAGTACTTC	CASSIYGPPYEQYF
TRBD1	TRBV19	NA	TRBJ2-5	TGTGCCAGTAGTTCTGGGACAGGGGACCAAGAGACCCAGTACTTC	CASSSGTGDQETQYF
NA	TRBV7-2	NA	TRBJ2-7	TGTGCCAGCAGCTGGGGGATTGGCGAGCAGTACTTC	CASSWGIGEQYF
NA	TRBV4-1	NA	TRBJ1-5	TGCGCCAGCAGCCAATACCCGGATAGCAATCAGCCCCAGCATTTT	CASSQYPDSNQPQHF
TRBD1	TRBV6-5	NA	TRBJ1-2	TGTGCCAGCCGCCCCCCGGGACAGGGCAACTATGGCTACACCTTC	CASRPPGQGNYGYTF
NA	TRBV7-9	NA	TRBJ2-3	TGTGCCAGCAGCTTCCTTATATCAGATACGCAGTATTTT	CASSFLISDTQYF
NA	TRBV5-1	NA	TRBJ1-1	TGCGCCAGCAGCCCCCGAGGGCTACCCCACTCGAACACTGAAGCTTTCTTT	CASSPRGLPHSNTEAFF
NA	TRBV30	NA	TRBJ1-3	TGTGCCTGGAGTCCCCACGTTGGAAACACCATATATTTT	CAWSPHVGNTIYF
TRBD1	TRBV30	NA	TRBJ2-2	TGTGCCTGGAGAGCACAGGGGTACACCGGGGAGCTGTTTTTT	CAWRAQGYTGELFF
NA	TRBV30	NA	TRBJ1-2	TGTGCCTGGATCCGGGACTATGGCTACACCTTC	CAWIRDYGYTF
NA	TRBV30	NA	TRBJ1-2	TGTGCCTGGAGGGTAGCGGGGGCGTCCGGCTACACCTTC	CAWRVAGASGYTF
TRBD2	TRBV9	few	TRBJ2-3	TGTGCCAGCAGCGGGACTAGCGGGAGCGGCACAGATACGCAGTATTTT	CASSGTSGSGTDTQYF
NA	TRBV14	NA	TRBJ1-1	TGTGCCAGCAGCCGGACGGTGAACACTGAAGCTTTCTTT	CASSRTVNTEAFF
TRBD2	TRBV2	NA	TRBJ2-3	TGTGCCAGCAAGGGACTAGCGAGTGCAGATACGCAGTATTTT	CASKGLASADTQYF
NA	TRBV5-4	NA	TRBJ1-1	TGTGCCAGCAGCTTCGGACAGAACACTGAAGCTTTCTTT	CASSFGQNTEAFF
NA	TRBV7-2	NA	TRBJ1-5	TGTGCCAGCAGCTTAATGGGGAGGCAGCCCCAGCATTTT	CASSLMGRQPQHF
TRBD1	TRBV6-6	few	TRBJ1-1	TGTGCCAGCAGTGAGGACAGGGTTGTGACTGAAGCTTTCTTT	CASSEDRVVTEAFF
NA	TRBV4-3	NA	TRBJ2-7	TGCGCCAGCAGCCAAGCTACGCAGGACGAGCAGTACTTC	CASSQATQDEQYF
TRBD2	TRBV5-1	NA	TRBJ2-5	TGCGCCAGCAGCGTGGGACTAGCGGGGCGGGGGGAGACCCAGTACTTC	CASSVGLAGRGETQYF
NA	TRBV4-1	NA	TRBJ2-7	TGCGCCAGCAGCCAAGATCTAACTAGCTTCGAGCAGTACTTC	CASSQDLTSFEQYF
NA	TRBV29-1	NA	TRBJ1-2	TGCAGCGTTGAAGTAATGAGGGATTGGGATGGCTACACCTTC	CSVEVMRDWDGYTF
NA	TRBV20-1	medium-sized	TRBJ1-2	TGCAGTGCCCAGGTTGGAGCGGGCTACACCTTC	CSAQVGAGYTF
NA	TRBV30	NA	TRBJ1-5	TGTGCCTGGAGCCAGTATAGCAATCAGCCCCAGCATTTT	CAWSQYSNQPQHF
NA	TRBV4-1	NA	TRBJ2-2	TGCGCCAGCAGCCAGGGTAGCTGGAACACCGGGGAGCTGTTTTTT	CASSQGSWNTGELFF
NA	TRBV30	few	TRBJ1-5	TGTGCCTGGAGTGTAGTTTCCCGGAGTGCGAGTCAGCCCCAGCATTTT	CAWSVVSRSASQPQHF
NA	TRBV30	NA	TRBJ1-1	TGTGCCGGAGGACTCACGTTAAGGGTGAACACTGAAGCTTTCTTT	CAGGLTLRVNTEAFF
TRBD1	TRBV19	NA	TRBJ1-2	TGTGCCAGTAGTCGACCCGGGACAGGGATCTATGGCTACACCTTC	CASSRPGTGIYGYTF
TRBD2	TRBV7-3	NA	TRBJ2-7	TGTGCCAGCAGCTTAGATTCGTCTAGCGGGACCTACGAGCAGTACTTC	CASSLDSSSGTYEQYF
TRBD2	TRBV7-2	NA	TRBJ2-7	TGTGCCAGCAGCCACGCGGGACTAGCGGGTAGCTCCTACGAGCAGTACTTC	CASSHAGLAGSSYEQYF
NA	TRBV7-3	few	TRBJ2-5	TGTGCCAGCAGCTTAAACCGGAAAGAGACCCAGTACTTC	CASSLNRKETQYF
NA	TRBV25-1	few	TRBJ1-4	TGTGCCAGCAGTGAACCTAGGGGGACGGGTGAAAAACTGTTTTTT	CASSEPRGTGEKLFF